The 3 T cell receptor beta chains presented below share a single source sample, sequenced in a study of blood T cell repertoires in COVID-19. TCRdb keeps only in-frame clones here, not all; method: immunoSEQ multiplex PCR. The sample yields 150,000 to 200,000 clones, around 74% seen once. Sequencing was done on a sample of peripheral blood. The origin of the receptors is a woman aged 60-75 years with COVID-19, enrolled during active disease.

The CDR3 nucleotides are TGTGCCAGCAGCTTAGGGGAGATTACGTATGAGCAGTTCTTC. Its translation: CASSLGEITYEQFF. The gene calls are TRBV11-1 and TRBJ2-1; weak D call: TRBD2 (5 bases). This CDR3 is 14 amino acids long. Trimming cost V 1 base and J 8 bases, with 12 bases left between them. The germline V gene encodes CDR1 SGHAT and CDR2 FQDESV (reference sequence).

This chain links TRBV2 with TRBJ1-2; a weak D match, TRBD1 (6 bases). Germline-derived CDR1 and CDR2 are SNHLY and FYNNEI. Deletions cut 6 bases from V and 8 bases from J, with 19 bases between. The CDR3 sequence is 14 residues long. In DNA, the CDR3 is TGTGCCAGCAGCCGGGGCAGGGGAGACCGCGGCTACACCTTC. Translated: CASSRGRGDRGYTF.

The J gene is TRBJ1-2, the V gene TRBV7-2, with a tentative D call TRBD1 (5 bases). The ends were cut back, 6 bases at V and 6 bases at J, with 14 bases in the middle. The germline CDR1 and CDR2 sequences are SGHTA and FQGNSA. The length of the CDR3 is 13 residues. CDR3 protein: CASRFQGSNGYTF. CDR3 sequence (DNA): TGTGCCAGCAGATTCCAGGGTTCGAATGGCTACACCTTC.